Described below is a single TCR beta chain sequence and its context. Germline-derived CDR1 and CDR2 are GTSNPN and SVGIG (reference sequence). After removal of 7 bases from V and 11 bases from J, the junction contained 9 bases not matched to a gene. CDR3 length: 11 amino acids. This record belongs to a study of blood T cell repertoires in COVID-19. Whole-study context: The United States, Italy and Spain supplied acute and convalescent COVID-19 samples. T cells, B-cell-depleted T cells, or PBMCs supplied cDNA or gDNA.

Profiling relied on immunoSEQ multiplex PCR, and the TCRdb table lists in-frame clones only, not all of them. The profile shows around 340,000 clones, 85% to 90% of them singletons. This clonotype was sampled from a woman aged 30 to 39 who had been exposed to COVID-19. Sequencing was carried out using PBMCs or T cells enriched from blood (not recorded which). V gene TRBV30 combines with J gene TRBJ1-1; 8 nucleotides agree with TRBD1. The CDR3, as DNA: TGTGCCTCCAACAGGGGGGTCGGCGCTTTCTTT. The encoded protein is CASNRGVGAFF.